These 21 T cell receptor beta chains were all obtained from the same sample, sequenced in a study of regulatory T cells in long-lasting Graves disease. Time point noted: newly diagnosed GD, antithyroid drugs for less than 3 months. The TCR library was made from RNA that had been extracted from PBMCs in TRIzol. Construction of the TCR beta libraries employed iRepertoire HTBI primers in conjunction with Arm-PCR of CDR3 regions. TCRdb analysed the multiplex PCR reads with MiXCR anew, one entry per CDR3 protein. This repertoire shows 350,000 to 500,000 distinct CDR3 sequences, 15% to 20% found once; its top ten account for 20% to 25%. This sample was also put to use in a study of T cells in Graves' hyperthyroidism and ophthalmopathy.

The sequencing here drew on peripheral blood mononuclear cells (PBMCs), taken at new diagnosis, from a patient treated with antithyroid drugs. The source of these receptors is a woman aged 18-30 years with Graves disease.

The rearrangement uses TRBV11-2 and TRBJ2-7, with TRBD1 matching 9 bases. The CDR3 runs 13 residues. The germline gives CDR1 SGHAT, CDR2 FQNNGV. Germline trimming cut 5 bases from V and 6 bases from J; bases unmatched to any gene: 5. The CDR3 DNA reads as TGTGCCAGCAGCACCCGGACAGGGGCCGAGCAGTACTTC. This sequence encodes CASSTRTGAEQYF.

This clonotype has a handful of counts. The chain combines TRBV6-5 with TRBJ2-7; TRBD1 agrees at 7 bases. The CDR3 runs 14 residues. Germline V lookup: CDR1 MNHEY, CDR2 SVGAGI. Germline trimming cut 4 bases from V and 6 bases from J; bases unmatched to any gene: 9. The CDR3 nucleotides are TGTGCCAGCAGTTCAACCGGGACAGCCGCCGAGCAGTACTTC. This translates into CASSSTGTAAEQYF.

Only a few counts were recorded for this clonotype. J is TRBJ1-5 and V is TRBV27, with D possibly matching TRBD1 (5 bases). Per the germline V gene, CDR1 is MNHEY and CDR2 is SMNVEV (reference sequence). The V end lost 6 bases, the J end lost 3 bases, and 15 bases lay between the germline ends. This CDR3 contains 15 residues. DNA of the CDR3: TGTGCCAGCAGGGGGATGCAGGGCTCCAATCAGCCCCAGCATTTT. This encodes CASRGMQGSNQPQHF.

CDR3 DNA: TGTGCCAGCAGTTACGGGGGAAGGGAGCTGTTTTTT. It yields the protein CASSYGGRELFF. The rearrangement links TRBV6-5 to TRBJ2-2; D is tentatively TRBD1 or TRBD2 (5 bases each). V was shortened by 2 bases and J by 9 bases, with 7 bases between the two germline ends. The CDR3 sequence is 12 residues long. The germline V gene encodes CDR1 MNHEY and CDR2 SVGAGI.

This clonotype was detected ten times or more. The chain combines TRBV28 with TRBJ1-1; TRBD1 might be the D (5 bases). Trimming left V 8 bases short and J 1 base short, with 17 bases between. Germline V lookup: CDR1 MDHEN, CDR2 SYDVKM. This CDR3 spans 15 amino acids. The CDR3 DNA reads as TGTGCCAGCCTCACAAGGTTTGGGGGGAACACTGAAGCTTTCTTT. Its translation: CASLTRFGGNTEAFF.

At least ten counts were recorded for this clonotype. V gene TRBV2 combines with J gene TRBJ2-1; TRBD2 agrees at 7 bases. Germline assignment: CDR1 SNHLY and CDR2 FYNNEI. This CDR3 has 13 amino acids. V shed 4 bases and J 7 bases; nucleotides not matched to a gene: 4. CDR3 region: CASSGASGNEQFF. The DNA of the CDR3 is TGTGCCAGCAGTGGGGCTAGCGGAAATGAGCAGTTCTTC.

The V and J genes are TRBV6-1 and TRBJ1-2, with 7 bases matching TRBD1. V shed 6 bases, J shed 8 bases, and the junction held 9 bases outside the gene matches. CDR1 and CDR2 from the germline V gene are MNHNS and SASEGT. The CDR3 runs to 13 residues. CDR3: CASSGTGVEGYTF. The CDR3 DNA reads TGTGCCAGCAGCGGCACAGGGGTAGAAGGCTACACCTTC.

This clonotype was seen repeatedly, ten times or more. The V gene is TRBV7-9, the J gene TRBJ2-1; the match to TRBD2 covers 10 bases. This CDR3 contains 16 residues. Germline V gene sequence: CDR1 SEHNR, CDR2 FQNEAQ (reference sequence). V lost 6 bases and J lost 2; bases outside the gene matches: 7. CDR3 sequence (DNA): TGTGCCAGCAGTTTACAAACTAGCGGGGCCTACAATGAGCAGTTCTTC. This sequence encodes CASSLQTSGAYNEQFF. The variable domain in full, completed from reference TRBV7-9 and TRBJ2-1, reads DTGVSQNPRHKITKRGQNVTFRCDPISEHNRLYWYRQTLGQGPEFLTYFQNEAQLEKSRLLSDRFSAERPKGSFSTLEIQRTEQGDSAMYLCASSLQTSGAYNEQFFGPGTRLTVL.

The table lists this clonotype with many counts. The chain uses TRBV12-3 or TRBV12-4 and TRBJ2-3; D is unclear. The V and J ends lost 4 bases and 0 bases respectively, with 5 bases between them. The CDR3 has 13 amino acids. CDR3 residues: CASSSDSTDTQYF. CDR3 coding DNA: TGTGCCAGCAGTTCTGACAGCACAGATACGCAGTATTTT.

The V call is TRBV9, the J call TRBJ1-3; D unresolved. Trimming took off 4 bases at V and 3 bases at J, with 5 bases between the two ends. The CDR3 contains 12 residues. CDR1 SGDLS and CDR2 YYNGEE come from the germline V gene. The CDR3 DNA is TGTGCCAGCAGCCGTGTTGGAAACACCATATATTTT. It codes for CASSRVGNTIYF.

This clonotype showed up just a few times. The chain carries TRBV5-4 and TRBJ2-3, with 11 bases fitting TRBD2. Germline V gene lookup returns CDR1 SGHNT and CDR2 YYREEE (reference sequence). CDR3 size: 16 residues. The junction had 4 bases not matched to a gene; V was cut back by 2 bases and J by 2 bases. The CDR3 sequence: CASSFLSGRATDTQYF. CDR3 nucleotide sequence: TGTGCCAGCAGCTTTCTTAGCGGGAGGGCCACAGATACGCAGTATTTT.

This clonotype was found a few times. The chain has TRBV28 and TRBJ2-5; D is ambiguous. Germline loops: CDR1 MDHEN, CDR2 SYDVKM. V was clipped by 10 bases and J by 5 bases, with 17 bases between them. CDR3 length: 13 amino acids. The CDR3 sequence is CAIRESRVETQYF. The DNA of the CDR3 is TGTGCCATCCGCGAGTCTAGGGTTGAGACCCAGTACTTC.

This clonotype has at least ten counts. The chain has TRBV29-1 and TRBJ2-1; TRBD2 agrees at 8 bases. This CDR3 is built from 16 residues. The germline V gene encodes CDR1 SQVTM and CDR2 ANQGSEA. Losses at the gene ends were 4 bases for V and 0 bases for J; bases not matched to a gene: 8. The CDR3 DNA reads as TGCAGCGTTGCGCCTAGCGGGCTGAGCTCCTACAATGAGCAGTTCTTC. Translating it yields CSVAPSGLSSYNEQFF.

To note about this clonotype: A much more abundant neighbour one base away suggests this may be a read error. The rearrangement links TRBV2 to TRBJ2-3, with 7 bases that match TRBD1. The CDR3 runs 15 residues. Germline V CDR1 and CDR2: SNHLY, FYNNEI. The CDR3 loop is CVSSSGQVSPGTQYF. DNA for the CDR3: TGTGTCAGCAGTTCAGGACAGGTATCTCCCGGGACGCAGTATTTT.

This clonotype was recorded at least ten times. The rearrangement links TRBV20-1 to TRBJ2-7; TRBD2 agrees at 8 bases. With V trimmed by 6 bases and J by 0 bases, 1 base remained unmatched. In germline, CDR1 is DFQATT, CDR2 SNEGSKA (reference sequence). This CDR3 region has 12 residues. CDR3 sequence: CSAGTSSYEQYF. In DNA form, the CDR3 reads TGCAGTGCCGGGACTAGCTCCTACGAGCAGTACTTC.

This clonotype came up many times. This chain uses TRBV11-2 with TRBJ2-1; 15 bases fit TRBD2. Trimming cost V 3 bases and J 3 bases; bases outside gene matches: 9. Germline CDR1 and CDR2: SGHAT and FQNNGV. The CDR3 contains 19 residues. CDR3 DNA: TGTGCCAGCAGCTTGGTGGGACTAGCGGGGGGAAGGAACTACAATGAGCAGTTCTTC. Its translation: CASSLVGLAGGRNYNEQFF.

V is TRBV7-3 and J is TRBJ1-5, with D tentatively TRBD1 (5 bases). Germline values: CDR1 SGHTA, CDR2 FQGTGA. The CDR3 has 16 amino acids. V lost 6 bases and J lost 0, with 15 bases in between. CDR3 DNA: TGTGCCAGCAGATTCCACTCGGGGGGTAGCAATCAGCCCCAGCATTTT. Its protein product is CASRFHSGGSNQPQHF. Based on the CDR3 plus reference TRBV7-3 and TRBJ1-5, the full variable domain is GAGVSQTPSNKVTEKGKYVELRCDPISGHTALYWYRQSLGQGPEFLIYFQGTGAADDSGLPNDRFFAVRPEGSVSTLKIQRTERGDSAVYLCASRFHSGGSNQPQHFGDGTRLSIL.

The chain's CDR3 is CASSLWGQTTEAFF. CDR3 DNA sequence: TGCGCCAGCAGCTTGTGGGGGCAGACTACTGAAGCTTTCTTT. The rearrangement uses TRBV5-1 and TRBJ1-1, with D maybe TRBD1 (6 bases). There are 14 residues in the CDR3. V gave up 1 base and J gave up 5 bases, with 12 bases separating them. Germline CDR1 is SGHRS and CDR2 is YFSETQ.

The V and J genes are TRBV15 and TRBJ1-2, with D unclear. The CDR3 loop spans 14 amino acids. V was clipped by 2 bases and J by 7 bases, with 14 bases between them. Germline lookup yields CDR1 LNHNV and CDR2 YYDKDF (reference sequence). This chain's CDR3 is CATSRRATLSGYTF. The CDR3 DNA follows: TGTGCCACCAGCAGACGGGCAACCCTCTCTGGCTACACCTTC.

This clonotype has more than one count but fewer than ten. The chain recombines TRBV6-2 or TRBV6-3 with TRBJ1-1; D is ambiguous. Germline V CDR1 and CDR2: MNHEY, SVGEGT. The CDR3 is 13 residues long. V was shortened by 7 bases and J by 1 base, with 10 bases between the two germline ends. The CDR3 sequence: CASIGRRNTEAFF. The CDR3 nucleotides are TGTGCCAGCATAGGACGGCGGAACACTGAAGCTTTCTTT.

About this clonotype itself: At one end, the junction sequence differs from germline, possibly due to a read error. The chain has TRBV18 and TRBJ1-3, with a weak D call TRBD1 (5 bases). The germline V gene encodes CDR1 KGHSH and CDR2 LQKENI. CDR3 size: 16 residues. CDR3 nucleotides: TGTGTCAGCTCACCCATACCGACAGCCTCTGGAAACACCATATATTTT. This translates into CVSSPIPTASGNTIYF. The full variable domain, in which reference TRBV18 and TRBJ1-3 provide the parts outside the CDR3, is NAGVMQNPRHLVRRRGQEARLRCSPMKGHSHVYWYRQLPEEGLKFMVYLQKENIIDESGMPKERFSAEFPKEGPSILRIQQVVRGDSAAYFCVSSPIPTASGNTIYFGEGSWLTVV.